This TCR beta chain was profiled in a study of shared clonotypes between healthy human individuals. Some clones are missing from TCRdb's copy, which holds only in-frame ones; the method was immunoSEQ multiplex PCR. The sample lists 450,000 to 700,000 clones; about 95% were seen once. V lost 8 bases, J lost 1 base, and 13 bases lay in between. The CDR3 contains 14 residues. Germline CDR1 SGHDN, CDR2 FVKESK. Naive CD8 cells lacked CD45RO and underwent positive selection for CCR7, leaving out terminally differentiated effector memory CD45RA+ cells. Free of recent acute infections or vaccinations, the donors were healthy HIV-negative adults.

The chain links TRBV14 to TRBJ2-3; D uncertain. Sequenced input: naive CD8+ T cells sorted from blood. This TCR was sampled from a woman between 25 and 40 years old in good health. CDR3 amino acids: CASETPSGTDTQYF. CDR3 coding DNA: TGTGCCAGCGAGACGCCGAGCGGCACAGATACGCAGTATTTT. The full variable domain, in which reference TRBV14 and TRBJ2-3 provide the parts outside the CDR3, is EAGVTQFPSHSVIEKGQTVTLRCDPISGHDNLYWYRRVMGKEIKFLLHFVKESKQDESGMPNNRFLAERTGGTYSTLKVQPAELEDSGVYFCASETPSGTDTQYFGPGTRLTVL.